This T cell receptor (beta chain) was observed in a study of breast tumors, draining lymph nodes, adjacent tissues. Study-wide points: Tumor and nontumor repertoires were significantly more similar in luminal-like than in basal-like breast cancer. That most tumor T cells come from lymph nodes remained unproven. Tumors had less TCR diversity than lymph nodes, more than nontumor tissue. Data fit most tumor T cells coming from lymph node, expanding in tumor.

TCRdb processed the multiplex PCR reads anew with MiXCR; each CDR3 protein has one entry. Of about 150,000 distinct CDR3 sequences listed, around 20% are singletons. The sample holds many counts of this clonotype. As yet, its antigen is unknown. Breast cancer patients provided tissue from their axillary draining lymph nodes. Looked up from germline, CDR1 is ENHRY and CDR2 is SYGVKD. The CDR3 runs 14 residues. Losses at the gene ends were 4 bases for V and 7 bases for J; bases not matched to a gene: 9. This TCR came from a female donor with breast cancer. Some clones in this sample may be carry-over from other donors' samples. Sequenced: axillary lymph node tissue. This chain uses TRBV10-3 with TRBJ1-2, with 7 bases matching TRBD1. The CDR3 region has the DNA TGTGCCATCAGTGGTGTAGGGGGCGCAGGTGGCTACACCTTC. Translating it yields CAISGVGGAGGYTF.